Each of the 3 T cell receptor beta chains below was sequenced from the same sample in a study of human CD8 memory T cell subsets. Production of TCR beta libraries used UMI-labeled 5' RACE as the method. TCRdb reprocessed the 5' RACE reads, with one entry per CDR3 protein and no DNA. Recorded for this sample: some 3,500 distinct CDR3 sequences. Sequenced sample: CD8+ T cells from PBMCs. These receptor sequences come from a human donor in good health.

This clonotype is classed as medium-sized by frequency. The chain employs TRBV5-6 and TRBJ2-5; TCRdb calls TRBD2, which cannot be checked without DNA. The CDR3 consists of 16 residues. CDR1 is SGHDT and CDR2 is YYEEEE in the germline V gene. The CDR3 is CASSQFLDSDRETQYF. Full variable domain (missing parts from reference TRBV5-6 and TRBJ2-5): DAGVTQSPTHLIKTRGQQVTLRCSPKSGHDTVSWYQQALGQGPQFIFQYYEEEERQRGNFPDRFSGHQFPNYSSELNVNALLLGDSALYLCASSQFLDSDRETQYFGPGTRLLVL.

The CDR3 here is CASSQDGNRYNEQFF. V usage is TRBV4-3 and J usage is TRBJ2-1; checking the TCRdb D call of TRBD1 is not possible without DNA. Germline V lookup: CDR1 LGHNA, CDR2 YSLEER. This CDR3 comprises 15 residues.

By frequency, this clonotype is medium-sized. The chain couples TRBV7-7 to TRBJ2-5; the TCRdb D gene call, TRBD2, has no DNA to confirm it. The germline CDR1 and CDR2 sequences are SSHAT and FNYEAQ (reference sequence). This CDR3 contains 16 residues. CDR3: CASSLRRQGGTETQYF. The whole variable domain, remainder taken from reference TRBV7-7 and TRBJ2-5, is GAGVSQSPRYKVTKRGQDVTLRCDPISSHATLYWYQQALGQGPEFLTYFNYEAQPDKSGLPSDRFSAERPEGSISTLTIQRTEQRDSAMYRCASSLRRQGGTETQYFGPGTRLLVL.